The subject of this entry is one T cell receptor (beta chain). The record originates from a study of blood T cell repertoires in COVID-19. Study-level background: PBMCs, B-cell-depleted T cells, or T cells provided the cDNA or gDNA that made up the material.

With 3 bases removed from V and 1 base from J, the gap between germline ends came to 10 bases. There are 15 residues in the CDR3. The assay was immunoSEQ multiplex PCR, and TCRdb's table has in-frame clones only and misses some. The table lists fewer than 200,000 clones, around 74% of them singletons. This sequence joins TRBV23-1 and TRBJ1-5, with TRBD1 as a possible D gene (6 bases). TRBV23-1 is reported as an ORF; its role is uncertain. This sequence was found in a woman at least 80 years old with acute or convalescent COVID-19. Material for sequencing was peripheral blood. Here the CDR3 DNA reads TGCGCCAGCAGTCACCCAGGGGCCAGCAATCAGCCCCAGCATTTT. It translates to CASSHPGASNQPQHF.